These 19 T cell receptor beta chains were all obtained from the same sample, sequenced in a study of blood T cell repertoires in COVID-19 (dated by TCRdb to the early 2020s). The library relied on the immunoSEQ multiplex PCR assay. The source is immuneACCESS, and TCRdb retained only in-frame sequences with V and J called. Part of the clones is not carried over; for the studies checked, unresolved V genes explain less than half of this, and the remainder is unexplained. Here the sample has around 170,000 clones; around 83% occur a single time. The ten top clones hold 6% to 8% of the sample. The sample taken for sequencing was peripheral blood. The receptors stem from a woman aged 70-85 years with COVID-19, enrolled during active disease.

The V gene is TRBV11-3, the J gene TRBJ1-1, with TRBD1 identical over 10 bases. CDR1 is SGHNT and CDR2 is YENEEA in the germline V gene. There are 15 residues in the CDR3. The J segment lost 0 bases and the V segment lost 5 bases, leaving 3 bases of the junction unmatched. CDR3 DNA sequence: TGTGCCAGCAGCCAGGACAGGGGGATGAACACTGAAGCTTTCTTT. Protein product: CASSQDRGMNTEAFF.

The CDR3 DNA sequence: TGTGCCAGCAGTCGCCAAACTACAGATACGCAGTATTTT. Protein: CASSRQTTDTQYF. The J gene is TRBJ2-3, the V gene TRBV3-1 (or the pseudogene TRBV3-2); D is uncertain. The germline V gene has CDR1 LGHDT and CDR2 YNNKEL (reference sequence). Trimming took 6 bases from V and 3 from J, leaving 10 bases between them. CDR3 length: 13 amino acids.

The chain carries TRBV19 and TRBJ1-1; the D is unclear. Trimming left V 7 bases short and J 1 base short, with 4 bases between. Germline lookup yields CDR1 LNHDA and CDR2 SQIVND (reference sequence). CDR3 length: 11 amino acids. CDR3 in amino acids: CASIWNTEAFF. Here the CDR3 DNA reads TGTGCCAGTATCTGGAACACTGAAGCTTTCTTT.

This sequence joins TRBV3-1 (or the pseudogene TRBV3-2) and TRBJ2-5, with 7 nucleotides matching TRBD2. This CDR3 has 17 amino acids. Germline values: CDR1 LGHDT, CDR2 YNNKEL (reference sequence). V shed 7 bases and J 2 bases; nucleotides not matched to a gene: 16. This CDR3 is CASITGGREELQETQYF. The CDR3 region has the DNA TGTGCCAGCATCACGGGTGGACGGGAGGAGCTACAAGAGACCCAGTACTTC.

V and J are TRBV5-1 and TRBJ2-7; maybe TRBD2 (6 bases). CDR1 is SGHRS and CDR2 is YFSETQ in the germline V gene. The CDR3 has 15 residues. Trimming removed 4 bases from V and 4 bases from J, with 18 bases in between. The CDR3 sequence: CASSTVGGSSYEQYF. CDR3 nucleotide sequence: TGCGCCAGCAGCACGGTCGGGGGTAGTTCTTACGAGCAGTACTTC.

This clone came up once. The J gene is TRBJ1-6, the V gene TRBV28; tentatively, D is TRBD1 (6 bases). Germline CDR1 reads MDHEN; CDR2 reads SYDVKM. The CDR3 has 14 residues. Trimming stripped 10 bases from V and 5 bases from J, with 15 bases between. The CDR3 sequence: CATLQGLDNSPLHF. DNA for the CDR3: TGTGCCACTCTTCAGGGGTTGGATAATTCACCCCTCCACTTT.

The rearrangement uses TRBV4-1 and TRBJ1-1; perhaps TRBD1 as D (6 bases). Trimming stripped 1 base from V and 3 bases from J, with 12 bases between. The CDR3 totals 15 residues. Looked up from germline, CDR1 is MGHRA and CDR2 is YSYEKL. CDR3 in amino acids: CASSQGRDTHTEAFF. The CDR3 coding sequence is TGCGCCAGCAGCCAAGGCCGGGACACCCACACTGAAGCTTTCTTT.

The rearrangement links TRBV28 to TRBJ2-1; D remains unclear. Germline V gene data show CDR1 as MDHEN and CDR2 as SYDVKM. The CDR3 has 15 residues. The ends were cut back, 10 bases at V and 0 bases at J, with 16 bases in the middle. In nucleotides, the CDR3 is TGTGCCACCTCGATCGGCGGCCTCTCCTACAATGAGCAGTTCTTC. This codes for CATSIGGLSYNEQFF.

V and J are TRBV6-5 and TRBJ1-1; 7 bases align to TRBD1. V lost 7 bases and J lost 4; bases outside the gene matches: 6. The CDR3 runs 13 residues. Per germline, CDR1 MNHEY and CDR2 SVGAGI. The chain's CDR3 is CASIAQGSTEAFF. The CDR3 region has the DNA TGTGCCAGCATTGCACAGGGGAGCACTGAAGCTTTCTTT.

The chain uses TRBV5-4 and TRBJ2-1; 9 nucleotides align to TRBD2. V shed 4 bases, J shed 6 bases, and the junction held 8 bases outside the gene matches. This CDR3 has 15 residues. Germline loops: CDR1 SGHNT, CDR2 YYREEE (reference sequence). CDR3 DNA sequence: TGTGCCAGCAGCATTCAGCTAGCGGGACTCAATGAGCAGTTCTTC. Translated, it gives CASSIQLAGLNEQFF.

This rearrangement joins TRBV6-6 to TRBJ2-7, with 7 nucleotides matching TRBD2. The CDR3 has 16 residues. CDR1 MNHNY and CDR2 SVGAGI come from the germline V gene (reference sequence). Trimming cost V 0 bases and J 6 bases; bases outside gene matches: 11. CDR3: CASSYSGSGVLSEQYF. The DNA of the CDR3 is TGTGCCAGCAGTTACTCTGGAAGCGGGGTCCTCTCCGAGCAGTACTTC.

Written as DNA, the CDR3 is TGCGCCAGCAGCCCTAGCGGGACGGGCACCGGGGAGCTGTTTTTT. It translates to CASSPSGTGTGELFF. V and J are TRBV5-1 and TRBJ2-2; 9 nucleotides match TRBD2. The CDR3 covers 15 residues. Germline loops: CDR1 SGHRS, CDR2 YFSETQ. V trimming: 4 bases; J trimming: 4 bases; junction bases outside the gene matches: 5.

V and J are TRBV14 and TRBJ2-1, with TRBD2 matching over 10 bases. Trimming removed 2 bases from V and 0 bases from J; junction bases left unmatched: 1. Per the germline V gene, CDR1 is SGHDN and CDR2 is FVKESK. CDR3 length: 16 residues. CDR3 bases: TGTGCCAGCAGCCAAATAGCGGGAGGCTCCTACAATGAGCAGTTCTTC. Amino acids: CASSQIAGGSYNEQFF.

The chain uses TRBV5-5 and TRBJ1-5; TRBD1 matches 7 bases. With 1 base clipped from V and 0 bases from J, the junction kept 7 bases outside the gene matches. The CDR3 has 17 amino acids. Germline assignment: CDR1 SGHKS and CDR2 YYEKEE (reference sequence). CDR3 sequence (DNA): TGTGCCAGCAGCTTGTTGCCAGGGGGTTATAGCAATCAGCCCCAGCATTTT. As protein: CASSLLPGGYSNQPQHF.

This rearrangement joins TRBV27 to TRBJ2-1; TRBD2 matches 11 bases. The V gene end was trimmed by 7 bases and the J gene end by 7 bases; junction bases not matched to a gene: 9. The CDR3 extends over 15 amino acids. Looked up from germline, CDR1 is MNHEY and CDR2 is SMNVEV (reference sequence). The CDR3 region is CASKRLAGKGNEQFF. CDR3 coding DNA: TGTGCCAGCAAGAGACTAGCGGGAAAGGGTAATGAGCAGTTCTTC.

The chain couples TRBV10-1 to TRBJ2-7; TRBD2 agrees at 8 bases. The V gene end was trimmed by 3 bases and the J gene end by 0 bases; junction bases not matched to a gene: 4. The CDR3 consists of 15 residues. CDR1 and CDR2 from the germline V gene are WNHNN and SYGVQD (reference sequence). The CDR3 is CASSDKAGASYEQYF. The CDR3 region has the DNA TGCGCCAGCAGTGATAAAGCGGGGGCCTCCTACGAGCAGTACTTC.

The chain has TRBV10-3 and TRBJ2-3, with D tentatively TRBD2 (6 bases). This CDR3 contains 12 residues. V dropped 4 bases and J dropped 5 bases, with 7 bases sitting between them. Germline V lookup: CDR1 ENHRY, CDR2 SYGVKD. DNA of the CDR3: TGTGCCATCAGTGGACTAGGAGATACGCAGTATTTT. Translated: CAISGLGDTQYF.

V usage is TRBV27 and J usage is TRBJ1-1; TRBD1 aligns across 8 bases. The CDR3 has 16 residues. The junction had 11 bases not matched to a gene; V was cut back by 5 bases and J by 3 bases. CDR1 is MNHEY, CDR2 SMNVEV, per germline (reference sequence). The chain's CDR3 is CASSPRTGTKDTEAFF. CDR3 in DNA: TGTGCCAGCAGTCCGCGGACAGGGACAAAGGACACTGAAGCTTTCTTT.

Here the CDR3 DNA reads TGTGCCAGCAGCCCTCATGACAGGGCCTACGAGCAGTACTTC. This sequence encodes CASSPHDRAYEQYF. The chain combines TRBV4-2 with TRBJ2-7; the match to TRBD1 covers 7 bases. Germline CDR1 LGHNA, CDR2 YNFKEQ. The CDR3 has 14 residues. The junction had 5 bases not matched to a gene; V was cut back by 4 bases and J by 2 bases.